The 29 T cell receptor beta chains reported below all come from one sample, sequenced in a study of cytomegalovirus exposure and HLA in healthy donors. PCR was performed using 60 Vbeta and 13 Jbeta primers. This table comes from immunoSEQ multiplex PCR, and its TCRdb copy is limited to in-frame clones, with some not included. Its table lists roughly 200,000 clones. Material: PBMCs. The origin of the receptors is a young man in good health and CMV-seronegative.

This chain connects TRBV7-2 to TRBJ2-1; 7 bases are a match to TRBD2. V trimming: 2 bases; J trimming: 0 bases; junction bases outside the gene matches: 13. This CDR3 has 19 residues. Germline-derived CDR1 and CDR2 are SGHTA and FQGNSA. The CDR3 sequence is CASSLNRALRGSSYNEQFF. The CDR3 bases are TGTGCCAGCAGCTTAAATCGGGCCTTGCGGGGGAGCTCCTACAATGAGCAGTTCTTC.

The chain uses TRBV5-1 and TRBJ2-1; 9 nucleotides line up with TRBD2. Germline V gene lookup returns CDR1 SGHRS and CDR2 YFSETQ. With V trimmed by 3 bases and J by 10 bases, 5 bases remained unmatched. The CDR3 is 13 residues long. CDR3: CASSSSGKGEQFF. The CDR3 nucleotides are TGCGCCAGCAGCTCTAGCGGGAAAGGAGAGCAGTTCTTC.

The gene calls are TRBV20-1 and TRBJ2-2; D not resolved. Trimming removed 6 bases from V and 5 bases from J, with 7 bases in between. Germline V CDR1 and CDR2: DFQATT, SNEGSKA (reference sequence). The CDR3 sequence is 11 residues long. The CDR3 DNA sequence: TGCAGTGCCTACGGGACCGGGGAGCTGTTTTTT. Residues: CSAYGTGELFF.

This chain uses TRBV6-1 with TRBJ2-7; D is unclear. The CDR3 has 14 residues. Germline V gives CDR1 MNHNS, CDR2 SASEGT. V was clipped by 2 bases and J by 2 bases, with 10 bases between them. CDR3 in amino acids: CASSELSNTYEQYF. The CDR3 DNA follows: TGTGCCAGCAGTGAATTGTCTAATACCTACGAGCAGTACTTC.

This chain connects TRBV6-1 to TRBJ2-7; TRBD1 agrees at 10 bases. The CDR3 extends over 17 amino acids. Trimming at V came to 4 bases and at J to 0 bases, leaving 9 bases not matched to a gene. Germline CDR1 MNHNS, CDR2 SASEGT. CDR3 bases: TGTGCCAGCAGTGTAAGGACAGGGGGTGAACTCTCCTACGAGCAGTACTTC. Translating it yields CASSVRTGGELSYEQYF.

The chain couples TRBV9 to TRBJ2-5, with a possible D match to TRBD2 (5 bases). Trimming shortened V by 4 bases and J by 7 bases, and 11 bases separated the two germline ends. The CDR3 extends over 12 amino acids. Germline V gives CDR1 SGDLS, CDR2 YYNGEE. As DNA, the CDR3 is TGTGCCAGCAGCACGGGGTCGGGGACCCAGTACTTC. Its translation is CASSTGSGTQYF.

CDR3 sequence: CASSRGTGDYGYTF. DNA for the CDR3: TGCGCCAGCAGCCGCGGGACAGGGGACTATGGCTACACCTTC. This sequence joins TRBV5-1 and TRBJ1-2, with 10 bases identical to TRBD1. J gave up 3 bases and V 4 bases, and 3 bases lay outside the gene matches. The CDR3 has 14 amino acids. Germline assignment: CDR1 SGHRS and CDR2 YFSETQ. The whole variable domain, remainder taken from reference TRBV5-1 and TRBJ1-2, is KAGVTQTPRYLIKTRGQQVTLSCSPISGHRSVSWYQQTPGQGLQFLFEYFSETQRNKGNFPGRFSGRQFSNSRSEMNVSTLELGDSALYLCASSRGTGDYGYTFGSGTRLTVV.

The chain joins TRBV5-6 to TRBJ2-5, with 12 positions matching TRBD2. Looked up from germline, CDR1 is SGHDT and CDR2 is YYEEEE. V lost 4 bases, J lost 5 bases, and 9 bases stayed unmatched. This CDR3 comprises 16 residues. CDR3 in DNA: TGTGCCAGCAGCAGGAGACTAGCGGGAGTTGGTGAGACCCAGTACTTC. Translated, it gives CASSRRLAGVGETQYF.

V usage is TRBV30 and J usage is TRBJ2-6; a weak D match, TRBD1 (6 bases). The CDR3 spans 16 residues. V was shortened by 0 bases and J by 2 bases, with 11 bases between the two germline ends. Per the germline V gene, CDR1 is GTSNPN and CDR2 is SVGIG (reference sequence). CDR3 sequence: CAWSVRGGPGANVLTF. The CDR3 region has the DNA TGTGCCTGGAGTGTACGAGGGGGACCTGGGGCCAACGTCCTGACTTTC. The full variable domain, its missing parts supplied by reference TRBV30 and TRBJ2-6, is SQTIHQWPATLVQPVGSPLSLECTVEGTSNPNLYWYRQAAGRGLQLLFYSVGIGQISSEVPQNLSASRPQDRQFILSSKKLLLSDSGFYLCAWSVRGGPGANVLTFGAGSRLTVL.

The rearrangement links TRBV7-9 to TRBJ2-7; 13 nucleotides agree with TRBD2. The CDR3 is made up of 16 amino acids. V lost 5 bases and J lost 6; bases outside the gene matches: 10. Germline CDR1 is SEHNR and CDR2 is FQNEAQ (reference sequence). The CDR3 sequence: CASSGLAGAPGGEQYF. In DNA, the CDR3 is TGTGCCAGCAGCGGACTAGCGGGAGCTCCCGGGGGCGAGCAGTACTTC.

This chain joins TRBV28 and TRBJ2-7; 9 bases fit TRBD1. CDR3 length: 14 amino acids. CDR1 is MDHEN and CDR2 is SYDVKM in the germline V gene. The trim removed 3 bases at V and 7 bases at J, leaving 7 bases unmatched. This CDR3 is CASSLGDRVGEQYF. Here the CDR3 DNA reads TGTGCCAGCAGTTTGGGGGACAGGGTTGGAGAGCAGTACTTC.

This chain links TRBV28 with TRBJ2-5; the D gene is possibly TRBD2 (5 bases). Looked up from germline, CDR1 is MDHEN and CDR2 is SYDVKM. The CDR3 sequence is 12 residues long. Trimming left V 7 bases short and J 5 bases short, with 11 bases between. The DNA for the CDR3 is TGTGCCAGCATTGACTATTTGGAGACCCAGTACTTC. Amino acids: CASIDYLETQYF.

This chain connects TRBV11-2 to TRBJ2-1; perhaps TRBD2 as D (5 bases). There are 17 residues in the CDR3. V was trimmed by 1 base and J by 0 bases, leaving 13 bases between them. Germline CDR1 is SGHAT and CDR2 is FQNNGV. CDR3 coding DNA: TGTGCCAGCAGCTTAGGGGCAGCGGTTAGCTCCTACAATGAGCAGTTCTTC. Protein sequence: CASSLGAAVSSYNEQFF.

The chain joins TRBV9 to TRBJ1-1; D not certain. The germline CDR1 and CDR2 sequences are SGDLS and YYNGEE. V was shortened by 0 bases and J by 7 bases, with 7 bases between the two germline ends. The CDR3 has 12 amino acids. The CDR3 nucleotides read TGTGCCAGCAGCGTAGCGGAGGGTGAAGCTTTCTTT. Protein: CASSVAEGEAFF.

CDR3 nucleotides: TGTGCCAGCAGTGGCCTTGACAGGGGGCATATTGAAAAACTGTTTTTT. It yields the protein CASSGLDRGHIEKLFF. The genes are TRBV27 and TRBJ1-4; 10 bases are a match to TRBD1. Germline-derived CDR1 and CDR2 are MNHEY and SMNVEV (reference sequence). Germline trimming cut 5 bases from V and 7 bases from J; bases unmatched to any gene: 10. The CDR3 has 16 amino acids.

V usage is TRBV25-1 and J usage is TRBJ1-1, with TRBD1 identical over 7 bases. CDR3 size: 15 residues. Germline V gene data show CDR1 as MGHDK and CDR2 as SYGVNS. V gave up 10 bases and J gave up 0 bases; unmatched junction bases: 11. The CDR3 DNA is TGTGCCACCAAGAGACAGGGTTCGATGAACACTGAAGCTTTCTTT. The encoded protein is CATKRQGSMNTEAFF.

As regards this clone: A junction boundary mismatches the germline segment, possibly from a read error. The J gene is TRBJ2-5, the V gene TRBV29-1; D gene uncertain. Germline CDR1 reads SQVTM; CDR2 reads ANQGSEA. The CDR3 spans 10 residues. The CDR3 DNA is TGCAGCGTGGAAGAGAGCGTGCAGTACTTC. This codes for CSVEESVQYF.

Worth noting for this clone: Other nucleotide sequences in the sample specify the same CDR3. The rearrangement links TRBV28 to TRBJ1-1; D is uncertain. Germline CDR1 is MDHEN and CDR2 is SYDVKM. V shed 3 bases and J shed 5 bases, with 7 bases lying between them. The CDR3 is made up of 12 amino acids. CDR3 sequence reads: CASSFGDTEAFF. The CDR3 coding sequence is TGTGCCAGCAGTTTTGGAGATACTGAAGCTTTCTTT.

V is TRBV13 and J is TRBJ1-4; tentative D call: TRBD1 (6 bases). The CDR3 runs to 13 residues. Deletions cut 5 bases from V and 10 bases from J, with 14 bases between. The germline gives CDR1 PRHDT, CDR2 FYEKMQ (reference sequence). CDR3 sequence (DNA): TGTGCCAGCAGCCAAAACAGGGAGAGAAAACTGTTTTTT. Translating it yields CASSQNRERKLFF.

The chain has TRBV7-2 and TRBJ2-1, with D maybe TRBD2 (6 bases). V shed 4 bases and J shed 3 bases, with 13 bases lying between them. The CDR3 runs 15 residues. The V gene's germline CDR1 is SGHTA and CDR2 FQGNSA. The CDR3 loop is CASSWGGTDYNEQFF. The CDR3 coding sequence is TGTGCCAGCAGCTGGGGCGGGACGGACTACAATGAGCAGTTCTTC.

About this clone itself: A read error is likely, as this CDR3 ends without the conserved phenylalanine or tryptophan. The gene calls are TRBV29-1 and TRBJ1-2; no firm D call. Germline values: CDR1 SQVTM, CDR2 ANQGSEA. This CDR3 spans 11 amino acids. V lost 5 bases, J lost 3 bases, and 7 bases lay in between. The CDR3 reads CSVSAYYGYTL. CDR3 DNA: TGCAGCGTTTCGGCATACTATGGCTACACCCTC.

The V and J genes are TRBV7-9 and TRBJ2-2; TRBD1 is a possible D gene (6 bases). V lost 5 bases and J 0 bases, leaving 13 bases between the germline ends. Germline V CDR1 and CDR2: SEHNR, FQNEAQ (reference sequence). The length of the CDR3 is 16 residues. CDR3 DNA sequence: TGTGCCAGCAGCCCAGAGGGGACATCGAACACCGGGGAGCTGTTTTTT. The encoded protein is CASSPEGTSNTGELFF. The complete variable domain, with remaining parts taken from reference TRBV7-9 and TRBJ2-2, reads DTGVSQNPRHKITKRGQNVTFRCDPISEHNRLYWYRQTLGQGPEFLTYFQNEAQLEKSRLLSDRFSAERPKGSFSTLEIQRTEQGDSAMYLCASSPEGTSNTGELFFGEGSRLTVL.

The chain joins TRBV27 to TRBJ1-5; 7 bases line up with TRBD1. Germline V CDR1 and CDR2: MNHEY, SMNVEV (reference sequence). Trimming removed 5 bases from V and 4 bases from J; junction bases left unmatched: 5. This CDR3 has 14 amino acids. Here the CDR3 reads CASSQQGPNQPQHF. The CDR3 nucleotides are TGTGCCAGCAGTCAACAGGGGCCGAATCAGCCCCAGCATTTT.

The J gene is TRBJ2-7, the V gene TRBV7-9; 7 positions agree with TRBD1. With 5 bases clipped from V and 0 bases from J, the junction kept 7 bases outside the gene matches. The CDR3 totals 15 residues. Germline values: CDR1 SEHNR, CDR2 FQNEAQ (reference sequence). CDR3 loop: CASSRGTALSYEQYF. The CDR3 DNA reads as TGTGCCAGCAGCCGAGGGACAGCCCTCTCCTACGAGCAGTACTTC.

As concerns this clone: The same CDR3 arises from other DNA sequences in this sample as well. The V gene is TRBV29-1, the J gene TRBJ2-2, with a tentative D call TRBD2 (5 bases). V was pared by 3 bases and J by 6 bases, with 14 bases between. This CDR3 has 14 residues. From germline, CDR1 is SQVTM and CDR2 ANQGSEA. Here the CDR3 DNA reads TGCAGCGTTGAGGCCCGACACGGGGCCGGGGAGCTGTTTTTT. Translation: CSVEARHGAGELFF.

CDR3 nucleotide sequence: TGTGCCTGGAGTGTCGGGACAGGGACAACTAATGAAAAACTGTTTTTT. It is translated as CAWSVGTGTTNEKLFF. V usage is TRBV30 and J usage is TRBJ1-4; 9 bases are a match to TRBD1. This CDR3 has 16 residues. Germline CDR1 GTSNPN, CDR2 SVGIG (reference sequence). V trimming: 0 bases; J trimming: 0 bases; junction bases outside the gene matches: 2. Full variable domain (rest looked up from reference TRBV30 and TRBJ1-4): SQTIHQWPATLVQPVGSPLSLECTVEGTSNPNLYWYRQAAGRGLQLLFYSVGIGQISSEVPQNLSASRPQDRQFILSSKKLLLSDSGFYLCAWSVGTGTTNEKLFFGSGTQLSVL.

Comment on this clone: The junction differs from germline at one of its ends, possibly a read error. The gene calls are TRBV18 and TRBJ2-7, with 11 bases aligning to TRBD2. Germline-derived CDR1 and CDR2 are KGHSH and LQKENI. This CDR3 comprises 16 residues. The CDR3 region is CASSPGTSGSSHEQYF. CDR3 coding DNA: TGTGCCAGCTCACCCGGAACTAGCGGGAGCTCCCACGAGCAGTACTTC.

The chain is built from TRBV19 and TRBJ2-7; 10 bases are shared with TRBD2. J gave up 6 bases and V 6 bases, and 11 bases lay outside the gene matches. CDR3 length equals 15 residues. Germline CDR1 is LNHDA and CDR2 is SQIVND (reference sequence). The CDR3 nucleotides read TGTGCCAGTAGCCGGACAGCGGGAGGGCCGCTCGAGCAGTACTTC. Its protein is CASSRTAGGPLEQYF.

The CDR3 region is CASNEGGGPQETQYF. The CDR3 DNA is TGTGCCAGTAATGAGGGAGGGGGACCTCAAGAGACCCAGTACTTC. The chain uses TRBV19 and TRBJ2-5; perhaps TRBD2 as D (7 bases). The CDR3 has 15 residues. Looked up from germline, CDR1 is LNHDA and CDR2 is SQIVND (reference sequence). Trimming removed 7 bases at V and 2 bases at J, with 17 bases between.